The following is a TCR beta chain sequence with its context. The antigen it binds to is not known. Base qualities are not at hand, and no much larger clone is one base apart. Taken from cysteine to phenylalanine, the CDR3 has 16 residues. Kept here is only the CDR3 DNA, which spans 48 bases and is read in frame from base 1. Ends trimmed: V by 2 bases, J by 3 bases; bases unmatched to a gene: 4. CDR1 and CDR2 (SGHTA, FQGTGA) derive from the germline V gene. Two independent genomic DNA replicates were amplified for each sample, with approximately 0.5 ug used for blood and 1.5 ug for tumor or normal breast. Following the manufacturer's instructions, the ImmunoSeq Intro kit was used to carry out TCRB sequencing on genomic DNA. Multiplex PCR was run for around 30 cycles using proprietary primers and spike-in control sequences for absolute quantification. An 87-bp fragment spanning the CDR3 and flanking V and J genes was sequenced with single-end 150-bp reads. Each lane of an Illumina MiSeq using version 3.0 chemistry carried seven multiplexed samples, with two replicates per sample. For the original study's pipeline: Raw data were processed with the vendor's proprietary pipeline, and both replicates were merged into a single result per sample. Clonotypes were defined as productive rearrangements sharing the V-gene family, CDR3 amino acid sequence and J-gene segment. Clonality was calculated as 1 minus the normalized Shannon entropy (Pielou evenness) of TCRB abundances. To estimate T cell density, the total number of templates was divided by the input cell count, which was inferred from how much DNA went in. Recon was used with default parameters to estimate total repertoire diversity and clonality. Clonotypes with over 0.1% abundance in tumor and at least 32-fold higher abundance in tumor than in normal breast were defined as tumor-enriched. As stored in TCRdb, this immuneACCESS dataset retains in-frame rearrangements with V and J assigned. A fraction of the clones does not appear; measured against another copy, unresolved V genes explain less than half of the discrepancy, and the remainder lacks a known reason. That table supplies the V and J calls and clone size; D and trimming were determined from the DNA. This sample lists about 28,000 clones; less than 75% were detected once. Together, the top ten hold around 9% of the sample.

These data are taken from a study of early stage breast cancer tumors (dated by TCRdb to 2016 to 2017). A note on the overall study: Of the approximately 15 invasive breast tumors, about a dozen were found to be estrogen receptor-positive, progesterone receptor-positive and HER2-negative. About 70% of the 12 ER+/PR+/HER2- tumors were invasive ductal carcinomas, while the other four were invasive lobular carcinomas. The average read coverage per sample was roughly 10-fold. A total of 2 million to 3 million templates, representing roughly 1,100,000 unique clonotypes, were detected across all samples.

Dicing about 17-50 mg of tumor tissue typically produced more than 2.5 ug of DNA. The study profiled bulk TCR beta-chain repertoires in matched peripheral blood, tumor and adjacent normal breast tissue taken from some 15 patients with early-stage breast cancer. Once resection was done, tumor tissue identified by eye was cut out and put into prechilled RNAlater. Using a TissueLyser II, roughly 19-50 mg of tumor tissue was diced and homogenized in RLTplus buffer with beta-mercaptoethanol and antifoaming agent. The Qiagen AllPrep DNA/RNA Mini kit was used to extract genomic DNA. On the study overall, not on this receptor specifically: Repertoires from blood and normal breast were more alike than repertoires from blood and tumor, and in about 85% of the 16 patients, comparing each tissue with blood separated tumor from normal. Bulk genomic DNA sequencing of unsorted cells missed chain pairing and functional markers such as CD4, CD8 and FOXP3. About 2.5-fold higher T cell density and higher clonality were observed in tumors than in adjacent normal breast tissue. Because the cohort was small, a breakdown by tumor subtype could not be done. Enriched TCRB sequences shared across patients were mostly commonly generated sequences, unlikely to play an important role in the tumor microenvironment.

Recombination connected TRBV7-3 to TRBJ2-1; 10 bases in between match TRBD2. This receptor was identified in a person in their fifties with breast cancer. Sequenced input: breast tumor tissue. The CDR3 region: CASSLQRTSGYNEQFF. The nucleotides are TGTGCCAGCAGCTTACAGCGGACTAGCGGCTACAATGAGCAGTTCTTC.